These T cell receptor beta chains were read from a single sample in a study of shared clonotypes between healthy human individuals. The data were produced by immunoSEQ multiplex PCR, yet TCRdb's version contains in-frame clones alone and is incomplete. The profile shows around 2.1 million clones, about 93% of them singletons. Sequencing was carried out using naive CD8+ T cells from PBMCs. Receptors were obtained from a man aged 18 to 35 in good health. Some clones in this sample may be carry-over from other donors' samples. The CDR3 runs from the conserved cysteine through the conserved F or W. Each record gives: D gene, V gene, clone size, J gene, CDR3 length, CDR3 DNA, CDR3 protein. D genes are given only for firm matches. Part of the rows lack a size; the others show once, few, many or a class for expanded clones.

D: NA; V: TRBV6-6; size: NA; J: TRBJ1-2; length: 14; DNA: TGTGCCAGCAGTTACGGGGCGGTGAACTATGGCTACACCTTC; CDR3: CASSYGAVNYGYTF
D: NA; V: TRBV2; size: NA; J: TRBJ2-3; length: 17; DNA: TGTGCCAGCACTCCCGGGCCAGTAGCGGATGAGACAGATACGCAGTATTTT; CDR3: CASTPGPVADETDTQYF
D: NA; V: TRBV27; size: NA; J: TRBJ2-5; length: 14; DNA: TGTGCCAGCAGTTTGATTGGGAGCCAAGAGACCCAGTACTTC; CDR3: CASSLIGSQETQYF
D: TRBD1; V: TRBV6-1; size: NA; J: TRBJ2-2; length: 11; DNA: TGTGCCGTAGCAGGGGGCGGGGAGCTGTTTTTT; CDR3: CAVAGGGELFF
D: NA; V: TRBV10-1; size: NA; J: TRBJ1-1; length: 13; DNA: TGCGCCAGCAGTGAATGGGGGAACACTGAAGCTTTCTTT; CDR3: CASSEWGNTEAFF
D: NA; V: TRBV27; size: NA; J: TRBJ2-7; length: 13; DNA: TGTGCCAGCAGTCCGATGCAGGGGTACGAGCAGTACTTC; CDR3: CASSPMQGYEQYF
D: TRBD2; V: TRBV7-6; size: NA; J: TRBJ2-1; length: 19; DNA: TGTGCCAGCAGCTTAGGCCGTTCCCTGACGGGAGGATCGGTTTATGAGCAGTTCTTC; CDR3: CASSLGRSLTGGSVYEQFF
D: NA; V: TRBV20-1; size: NA; J: TRBJ2-7; length: 11; DNA: TGCAGTGCTAGAGCTGGGAACGAGCAGTACTTC; CDR3: CSARAGNEQYF
D: TRBD2; V: TRBV27; size: once; J: TRBJ2-1; length: 16; DNA: TGTGCCAGCAGTTTAAGGGGACTAGCGGGAGCCAATGAGCAGTTCTTC; CDR3: CASSLRGLAGANEQFF
D: NA; V: TRBV27; size: NA; J: TRBJ1-5; length: 16; DNA: TGTGCCAGCAGTTTATCGGCGGGGGCTGGCAATCAGCCCCAGCATTTT; CDR3: CASSLSAGAGNQPQHF
D: NA; V: TRBV5-6; size: NA; J: TRBJ2-1; length: 14; DNA: TGTGCCAGCAGCTTGGGAGAAAACTACAATGAGCAGTTCTTC; CDR3: CASSLGENYNEQFF
D: NA; V: TRBV7-9; size: NA; J: TRBJ2-7; length: 14; DNA: TGTGCCAGCAGCCCCCCCGTGACAGTCTACGAGCAGTACTTC; CDR3: CASSPPVTVYEQYF
D: TRBD2; V: TRBV11-2; size: NA; J: TRBJ2-7; length: 11; DNA: TGTGCCAGCAGCTTAGTGGGACTAGTTACGTTC; CDR3: CASSLVGLVTF
D: NA; V: TRBV7-6; size: NA; J: TRBJ1-1; length: 14; DNA: TGTGCCAGCAGCTTCCAGGGTGCCCACACTGAAGCTTTCTTT; CDR3: CASSFQGAHTEAFF
D: NA; V: TRBV9; size: NA; J: TRBJ2-1; length: 16; DNA: TGTGCCAGCAGCGTAGTCGTGGGAGGTCCCTACAATGAGCAGTTCTTC; CDR3: CASSVVVGGPYNEQFF
D: NA; V: TRBV19; size: NA; J: TRBJ2-5; length: 13; DNA: TGTGCCAGTAGTATACAGTACCAAGAGACCCAGTACTTC; CDR3: CASSIQYQETQYF